Following are 14 T cell receptor beta chains from one sample sequenced in a study of blood T cell repertoires in COVID-19. TCRdb's copy holds only in-frame clones and misses some; the assay was immunoSEQ multiplex PCR. The sample records about 130,000 clones, roughly 90% being singletons. The sample taken for sequencing was PBMCs or T cells enriched from blood (not recorded which). The receptor source for this set is a woman between 45 and 65 years old who had recovered from COVID-19.

J is TRBJ2-1 and V is TRBV7-2; 10 bases map to TRBD2. The CDR3 is made up of 15 amino acids. Unmatched junction bases numbered 6, after V lost 1 base and J lost 9 bases. Germline V gene data show CDR1 as SGHTA and CDR2 as FQGNSA. CDR3 DNA: TGTGCCAGCAGCTTAGGCCTAGCGGGGGTTGGTGAGCAGTTCTTC. Protein sequence: CASSLGLAGVGEQFF.

This clone is a singleton in its sample. The chain is built from TRBV7-3 and TRBJ2-3, with D perhaps TRBD2 (6 bases). The CDR3 length is 15 residues. The germline CDR1 and CDR2 sequences are SGHTA and FQGTGA. V was cut by 5 bases and J by 3 bases, with 15 bases left in between. As DNA, the CDR3 is TGTGCCAGCAGCCCCGTAGGAGGGGCGACAGATACGCAGTATTTT. This encodes CASSPVGGATDTQYF.

The rearrangement uses TRBV19 and TRBJ2-7, with D maybe TRBD2 (7 bases). The CDR3 is 14 residues long. Trimming shortened V by 6 bases and J by 2 bases, and 14 bases separated the two germline ends. The V gene's germline CDR1 is LNHDA and CDR2 SQIVND (reference sequence). The CDR3 bases are TGTGCCAGTAGAGGGGGGGAGAACCCCTACGAGCAGTACTTC. Translation gives CASRGGENPYEQYF.

The chain joins TRBV5-4 to TRBJ2-1; the match to TRBD1 covers 9 bases. The J segment lost 7 bases and the V segment lost 0 bases, leaving 5 bases of the junction unmatched. The CDR3 has 15 amino acids. CDR1 is SGHNT, CDR2 YYREEE, per germline (reference sequence). The CDR3 coding sequence is TGTGCCAGCAGCTTGGAGCGACAGGGGGGGAATGAGCAGTTCTTC. Residues: CASSLERQGGNEQFF.

CDR3 DNA sequence: TGTGCCAGCAGCTTAGTGACAGGAGGAACAGATACGCAGTATTTT. This encodes CASSLVTGGTDTQYF. The chain employs TRBV7-9 and TRBJ2-3, with D possibly matching TRBD1 (6 bases). Per the germline V gene, CDR1 is SEHNR and CDR2 is FQNEAQ (reference sequence). With 1 base removed from V and 3 bases from J, the gap between germline ends came to 11 bases. This CDR3 is built from 15 residues.

This clone was detected once. The V call is TRBV4-2, the J call TRBJ2-2; TRBD1 is a possible D gene (6 bases). V was shortened by 1 base and J by 0 bases, with 12 bases between the two germline ends. Germline V gene data show CDR1 as LGHNA and CDR2 as YNFKEQ. The CDR3 length is 17 residues. The CDR3 nucleotides are TGTGCCAGCAGCCAAGCCCCCAGGGGATCGAACACCGGGGAGCTGTTTTTT. Protein: CASSQAPRGSNTGELFF.

The chain carries TRBV14 and TRBJ1-6, with 7 bases that match TRBD1. Germline lookup yields CDR1 SGHDN and CDR2 FVKESK. With 4 bases clipped from V and 15 bases from J, the junction kept 6 bases outside the gene matches. The CDR3 covers 12 residues. The CDR3 sequence is CASSRPGGHLHF. In DNA form, the CDR3 reads TGTGCCAGCAGCCGCCCAGGGGGACACCTCCACTTT.

The CDR3 spells CASSQPTGGSKNEKLFF. CDR3 DNA sequence: TGCGCCAGCAGCCAACCTACAGGGGGCTCCAAGAATGAAAAACTGTTTTTT. The rearrangement uses TRBV4-1 and TRBJ1-4, with 9 bases fitting TRBD1. The J segment lost 5 bases and the V segment lost 2 bases, leaving 9 bases of the junction unmatched. CDR1 and CDR2 (germline): MGHRA, YSYEKL. This CDR3 contains 17 residues.

CDR3 sequence (DNA): TGCGCCAGCAGCCCATTCCATCGGGACACCGGGGAGCTGTTTTTT. As protein: CASSPFHRDTGELFF. V and J are TRBV4-3 and TRBJ2-2, with D uncertain. The CDR3 spans 15 residues. Germline lookup yields CDR1 LGHNA and CDR2 YSLEER. V lost 4 bases and J 3 bases, leaving 12 bases between the germline ends.

The chain couples TRBV6-4 to TRBJ1-2; no clear D gene. CDR3 length: 14 residues. Germline lookup yields CDR1 MRHNA and CDR2 SNTAGT. Trimming left V 3 bases short and J 3 bases short, with 11 bases between. This CDR3 is CASSDKLEDYGYTF. The DNA for the CDR3 is TGTGCCAGCAGTGATAAACTGGAGGACTATGGCTACACCTTC.

The chain combines TRBV28 with TRBJ1-1, with TRBD1 identical over 7 bases. The CDR3 totals 12 residues. Germline V gene lookup returns CDR1 MDHEN and CDR2 SYDVKM. The V and J ends lost 5 bases and 10 bases, in that order; junction bases with no gene match: 7. In nucleotides, the CDR3 is TGTGCCAGCAGTCCCGACAGGGAGCGAGCTTTCTTT. As protein: CASSPDRERAFF.

This clone was seen a few times. The V and J genes are TRBV2 and TRBJ2-7; TRBD1 might be the D (6 bases). This CDR3 spans 15 amino acids. Germline CDR1 SNHLY, CDR2 FYNNEI. V was shortened by 5 bases and J by 2 bases, with 16 bases between the two germline ends. The DNA of the CDR3 is TGTGCCAGCAGTCCTACCGGGACACAAACCTACGAGCAGTACTTC. Protein sequence: CASSPTGTQTYEQYF.

The rearrangement links TRBV18 to TRBJ2-6, with a possible D match to TRBD1 (6 bases). The germline V gene has CDR1 KGHSH and CDR2 LQKENI. V lost 3 bases to trimming and J lost 1 base, with 7 bases between them. This CDR3 has 15 residues. As DNA, the CDR3 is TGTGCCAGCTCACCTACAGGGTCTGGGGCCAACGTCCTGACTTTC. This codes for CASSPTGSGANVLTF.

J is TRBJ2-1 and V is TRBV2, with TRBD2 matching over 10 bases. The CDR3 extends over 15 amino acids. With 4 bases clipped from V and 6 bases from J, the junction kept 6 bases outside the gene matches. Germline values: CDR1 SNHLY, CDR2 FYNNEI. The CDR3 region is CASSALAGVANEQFF. The CDR3 bases are TGTGCCAGCAGTGCGCTAGCGGGGGTCGCCAATGAGCAGTTCTTC.